This T cell receptor (beta chain) is from a study of T cell changes during pregnancy in multiple sclerosis (dated by TCRdb to about 2019). A note on the overall study: The study examined how the T cell repertoire changed over the course of pregnancy in women with multiple sclerosis.

As regards this clone: No antigen is known for it. The record has no base qualities; no much larger clone is one base away.

The CDR3 runs 14 residues from the cysteine to the phenylalanine. The kept DNA is CDR3 alone, 42 bases in frame from the first base. CDR1 and CDR2 (LNHDA, SQIVND) derive from the germline V gene (reference sequence). Trimming leaves V shorter by 6 bases and J shorter by 4 bases, with the junction holding 4 bases beyond the gene matches. Libraries were built with the immunoSEQ multiplex PCR assay. TCRdb holds this immuneACCESS table with in-frame rearrangements only. Some clones are missing; in checked studies, unresolved V genes explain under half, and the rest has no known cause. This sample has about 69,000 clones in its table, and roughly 91% of those were observed once. In total, the top ten clones hold roughly 0.29% of the sample.

The rearrangement joined TRBV19 to TRBJ1-3; 9 central nucleotides agree with TRBD1. This sample comprised CD4+ T cells from peripheral blood mononuclear cells, obtained in the third trimester of pregnancy. The sequence derives from a female donor in good health, enrolled as a control in a pregnancy study. The DNA reads as follows: TGTGCCAGTAGCGGGACAGGGAGGGGAAACACCATATATTTT. Its product reads: CASSGTGRGNTIYF.